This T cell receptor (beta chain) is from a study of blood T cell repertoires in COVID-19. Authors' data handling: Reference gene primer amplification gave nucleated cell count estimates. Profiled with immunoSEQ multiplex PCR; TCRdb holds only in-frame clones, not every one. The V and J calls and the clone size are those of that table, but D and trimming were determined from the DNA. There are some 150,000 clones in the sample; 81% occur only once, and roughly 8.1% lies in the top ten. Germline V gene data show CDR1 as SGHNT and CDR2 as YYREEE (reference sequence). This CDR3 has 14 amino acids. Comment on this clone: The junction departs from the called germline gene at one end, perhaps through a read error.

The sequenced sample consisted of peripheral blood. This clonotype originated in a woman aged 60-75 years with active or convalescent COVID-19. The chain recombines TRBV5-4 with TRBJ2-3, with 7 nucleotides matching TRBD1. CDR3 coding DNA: TGTGCCAGCAGCAGGGACAGTAGCACAGGTACGCAGTATTTT. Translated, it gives CASSRDSSTGTQYF. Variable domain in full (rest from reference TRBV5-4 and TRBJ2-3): ETGVTQSPTHLIKTRGQQVTLRCSSQSGHNTVSWYQQALGQGPQFIFQYYREEENGRGNFPPRFSGLQFPNYSSELNVNALELDDSALYLCASSRDSSTGTQYFGPGTRLTVL.